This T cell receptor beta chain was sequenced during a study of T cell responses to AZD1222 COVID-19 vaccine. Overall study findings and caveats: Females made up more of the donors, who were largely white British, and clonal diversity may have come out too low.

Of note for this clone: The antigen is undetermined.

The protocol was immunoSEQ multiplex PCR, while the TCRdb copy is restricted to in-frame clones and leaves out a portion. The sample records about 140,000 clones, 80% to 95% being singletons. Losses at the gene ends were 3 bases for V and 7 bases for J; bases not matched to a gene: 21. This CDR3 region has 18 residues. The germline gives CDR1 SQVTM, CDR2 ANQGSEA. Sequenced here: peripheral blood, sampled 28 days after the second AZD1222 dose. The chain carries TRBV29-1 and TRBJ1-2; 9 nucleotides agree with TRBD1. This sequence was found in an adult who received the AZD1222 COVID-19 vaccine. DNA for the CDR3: TGCAGCGTTGATACGGGGACGACGGGACAGGGTAAAGTGGGTGGCTACACCTTC. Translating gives CSVDTGTTGQGKVGGYTF.